The sequence of this T cell receptor beta chain was determined in a study of spatial heterogeneity in lung cancer (dated by TCRdb to between 2019 and 2020). Regarding the complete study: Beta-chain transcripts were consistently detected in greater numbers than alpha-chain transcripts, which likely reflects a higher abundance of beta-chain transcripts. In the raw uncorrected reads, each unique combination of TCR and UMI appeared more than ten times on average. The study quantitatively compared TCR alpha and beta repertoires across multiple tumor regions, matched nontumor lung and blood in non-small cell lung cancer. The study linked features of the TCR repertoire to counts of nonsynonymous mutations, which were determined by whole-exome sequencing of tumor tissue. At surgery, both alpha and beta chains were TCR-sequenced in about 200 tumor regions, fewer than 85 matched nontumor lung samples and over 50 PBMC samples. Beyond this particular receptor, the publication reports: Confirming at a functional level the hypothesis that regional TCRs recognize regional mutations was considered to require additional single-cell paired TCR alpha and beta sequencing. Ubiquitous expanded tumor TCRs were detected in blood more often at tumor resection than at routine follow-up.

Explained via the paper, the time point label denotes: sample taken at primary tumor resection. For TCR sequencing, whole RNA was extracted from tumor and nontumor lung tissue, or from cryopreserved PBMC samples, and no cell sorting was done. The donors were 70 or so patients from the lung TRACERx cohort who had early-stage, untreated non-small cell lung cancer. A patient was chosen for TCR sequencing only when enough RNA was available from at least two tumor regions. The CDR3 runs 15 residues from the cysteine to the phenylalanine. Of the read, only the CDR3 DNA is kept; its 45 bases are in frame from base 1. V loses 0 bases, J loses 7 bases, and the germline ends lie 11 bases apart. The germline V gene provides CDR1 SGHDT and CDR2 YYEEEE. Library method: 5' RACE. Sequencing used a NextSeq 500. The TCR library protocol attached a unique molecular identifier to each TCR cDNA molecule to allow correction of PCR and sequencing errors. In the paper's pipeline: Decombinator tools were used for TCR identification, UMI-based error correction and CDR3 extraction. TCRs above a frequency of 2 per 1,000, corresponding to the top 1% of the tumor frequency distribution, were defined as expanded. Rényi diversity was computed with the R vegan package after subsampling each repertoire 100 times to 5,000 TCRs. CDR3 similarity networks were built from amino acid triplet string-kernel similarity, connecting CDR3s with pairwise similarity above 0.82. TCRdb reanalyzed the raw reads on its own, using fastp at Q25 for trimming and MiXCR for clone calling, and kept in-frame beta chains. Rows with one shared CDR3 protein collapse into an entry with the most common genes and DNA. The V and J calls shown here were made by TCRdb, not taken from the authors' results. For this sample there are 48,000 or so distinct CDR3 sequences; less than 6% appear just once. 11% of the sample is in the top ten clones.

This clonotype has ten or more counts. Which antigen it targets is not known. No base-level quality is on record; no much larger clone is a single base apart. This receptor was identified in a male donor with early-stage non-small cell lung cancer. The sequence links TRBV5-6 to TRBJ1-6; the D gene remains uncertain. Sample: PBMCs, taken at surgery. The bases read TGTGCCAGCAGCTTGGGAGCAGCAGCAAATTCACCCCTCCACTTT. Protein translation: CASSLGAAANSPLHF.